The rows below give T cell receptor beta chains drawn from one sample of a study of cytomegalovirus exposure and HLA in healthy donors. Sequencing used immunoSEQ multiplex PCR; TCRdb keeps in-frame clones, though not all of them. The table includes more than 150,000 clones, 84% detected once. The sequencing sample was made of PBMCs. These receptors came from a girl aged 2-9 years in good health and CMV-seropositive. Each CDR3 is given with its conserved first and last residue. D genes are given only for firm matches. Clone sizes are given selectively: once, few, many, or a class where the clone is expanded.

d_call: -
v_call: TRBV27
clone_size: -
j_call: TRBJ2-4
cdr3_aa: CASSNTGSALAKNIQYF
cdr3_nt: TGTGCCAGCAGTAATACAGGGTCGGCGCTAGCCAAAAACATTCAGTACTTC

d_call: -
v_call: TRBV6-1
clone_size: -
j_call: TRBJ2-7
cdr3_aa: CASSEDVPGDLASYEQYF
cdr3_nt: TGTGCCAGCAGTGAAGACGTGCCCGGAGACCTTGCCTCCTACGAGCAGTACTTC

d_call: TRBD1
v_call: TRBV15
clone_size: -
j_call: TRBJ2-7
cdr3_aa: CATSGDRVGGQYF
cdr3_nt: TGTGCCACCAGCGGAGACAGGGTTGGTGGGCAGTACTTC

d_call: -
v_call: TRBV7-3
clone_size: -
j_call: TRBJ2-1
cdr3_aa: CASGHYNEQFF
cdr3_nt: TGTGCCAGCGGCCACTACAATGAGCAGTTCTTC

d_call: -
v_call: TRBV28
clone_size: -
j_call: TRBJ1-3
cdr3_aa: CASSLFLGVGNTIYF
cdr3_nt: TGTGCCAGCAGTTTATTTTTAGGGGTGGGAAACACCATATATTTT

d_call: TRBD2
v_call: TRBV5-1
clone_size: -
j_call: TRBJ2-7
cdr3_aa: CASSESGRAYEQYF
cdr3_nt: TGCGCCAGCAGCGAGAGCGGGAGGGCCTACGAGCAGTACTTC

d_call: -
v_call: TRBV15
clone_size: -
j_call: TRBJ1-1
cdr3_aa: CATSRVSTNTEAFF
cdr3_nt: TGTGCCACCAGCAGAGTATCTACGAACACTGAAGCTTTCTTT

d_call: TRBD1
v_call: TRBV12-5
clone_size: -
j_call: TRBJ1-2
cdr3_aa: CASGPTGGADYGYTF
cdr3_nt: TGTGCTAGTGGTCCAACAGGGGGCGCGGACTATGGCTACACCTTC

d_call: TRBD1
v_call: TRBV25-1
clone_size: -
j_call: TRBJ2-3
cdr3_aa: CASSDLGQGLDTQYF
cdr3_nt: TGTGCCAGCAGTGACCTAGGACAGGGCCTGGATACGCAGTATTTT

d_call: -
v_call: TRBV5-1
clone_size: once
j_call: TRBJ2-3
cdr3_aa: CASSSSRDTRQSTDTQYF
cdr3_nt: TGCGCCAGCAGCTCGAGTCGGGACACACGACAAAGCACAGATACGCAGTATTTT

d_call: -
v_call: TRBV6-1
clone_size: few
j_call: TRBJ1-1
cdr3_aa: CASESFSRLNTEAFF
cdr3_nt: TGTGCCAGCGAGAGTTTCAGCAGGCTAAACACTGAAGCTTTCTTT

d_call: -
v_call: TRBV6-6
clone_size: few
j_call: TRBJ1-5
cdr3_aa: CASNVRSNQPQHF
cdr3_nt: TGTGCCAGCAATGTCAGGAGCAATCAGCCCCAGCATTTT

d_call: TRBD2
v_call: TRBV29-1
clone_size: -
j_call: TRBJ2-2
cdr3_aa: CSAKRTGTRGAGELFF
cdr3_nt: TGCAGCGCTAAGAGAACCGGGACTAGGGGGGCCGGGGAGCTGTTTTTT

d_call: TRBD1
v_call: TRBV7-2
clone_size: once
j_call: TRBJ2-3
cdr3_aa: CASSFGTAFTDTQYF
cdr3_nt: TGTGCCAGCAGCTTTGGGACAGCCTTTACAGATACGCAGTATTTT

d_call: TRBD2
v_call: TRBV15
clone_size: -
j_call: TRBJ2-7
cdr3_aa: CATSRGALGGGRADEQYF
cdr3_nt: TGTGCCACCAGCAGAGGGGCTTTAGGCGGCGGGAGGGCCGACGAGCAGTACTTC

d_call: -
v_call: TRBV18
clone_size: -
j_call: TRBJ1-5
cdr3_aa: CASSPAEYQPQHF
cdr3_nt: TGTGCCAGCTCACCGGCAGAATATCAGCCCCAGCATTTT

d_call: -
v_call: TRBV9
clone_size: -
j_call: TRBJ2-2
cdr3_aa: CASSVVSNTGELFF
cdr3_nt: TGTGCCAGCAGCGTAGTTTCTAACACCGGGGAGCTGTTTTTT

d_call: -
v_call: TRBV7-9
clone_size: -
j_call: TRBJ2-7
cdr3_aa: CASNLRYVGQEGLTYEQYF
cdr3_nt: TGTGCCAGCAACCTTAGGTATGTAGGACAGGAGGGTTTAACCTACGAGCAGTACTTC

d_call: -
v_call: TRBV4-1
clone_size: -
j_call: TRBJ1-2
cdr3_aa: CASSQGVPPLNYGYTF
cdr3_nt: TGCGCCAGCAGCCAAGGTGTCCCTCCCCTAAACTATGGCTACACCTTC

d_call: -
v_call: TRBV5-1
clone_size: -
j_call: TRBJ1-5
cdr3_aa: CASSLGQYQPQHF
cdr3_nt: TGCGCCAGCAGCCTCGGACAGTATCAGCCCCAGCATTTT

d_call: TRBD1
v_call: TRBV5-1
clone_size: -
j_call: TRBJ1-6
cdr3_aa: CASSPGQGASPLHF
cdr3_nt: TGCGCCAGCAGCCCAGGACAGGGCGCTTCACCCCTCCACTTT

d_call: -
v_call: TRBV10-2
clone_size: -
j_call: TRBJ1-6
cdr3_aa: CASSEKKSSYNSPLHF
cdr3_nt: TGCGCCAGCAGTGAGAAGAAGAGCTCCTATAATTCACCCCTCCACTTT

d_call: TRBD2
v_call: TRBV4-1
clone_size: -
j_call: TRBJ2-3
cdr3_aa: CASSQGTSGTLTVRNTQYF
cdr3_nt: TGCGCCAGCAGCCAAGGGACTAGCGGGACCCTCACAGTCAGGAATACGCAGTATTTT

d_call: TRBD1
v_call: TRBV4-1
clone_size: few
j_call: TRBJ1-2
cdr3_aa: CASTQGGLRDRVDGYTF
cdr3_nt: TGCGCCAGCACCCAAGGAGGGCTCCGGGACAGGGTGGATGGCTACACCTTC

d_call: TRBD2
v_call: TRBV11-2
clone_size: once
j_call: TRBJ2-7
cdr3_aa: CASSLPTTSGTYEQYF
cdr3_nt: TGTGCCAGCAGCTTACCGACAACTAGCGGGACCTACGAGCAGTACTTC

d_call: TRBD1
v_call: TRBV6-5
clone_size: -
j_call: TRBJ1-2
cdr3_aa: CASSSPGTGLVYGYTF
cdr3_nt: TGTGCCAGCAGTTCCCCAGGGACAGGGTTGGTCTATGGCTACACCTTC

d_call: TRBD2
v_call: TRBV5-1
clone_size: -
j_call: TRBJ2-3
cdr3_aa: CASSSSGSPRDTQYF
cdr3_nt: TGCGCCAGCAGCTCTAGCGGGAGCCCTAGGGATACGCAGTATTTT

d_call: TRBD2
v_call: TRBV28
clone_size: -
j_call: TRBJ2-7
cdr3_aa: CHWGSGGGCYEQYF
cdr3_nt: TGTCACTGGGGTAGCGGGGGGGGTTGCTACGAGCAGTACTTC